The 27 T cell receptor beta chains reported below all come from one sample, sequenced in a study of blood T cells in healthy people across ages. A J-beta primer mix and a sample-barcoded 5' primer were used in a second PCR of about 6 to 12 cycles. TCRdb itself ran the 5' RACE reads through MiXCR, one entry per CDR3 protein. The sample includes hundreds of thousands of distinct CDR3 sequences, around 49% of them seen just once. The sequencing input was blood. These receptors were taken from a woman aged 55-69 years in good health.

Comments on this clonotype: Since a much larger clone is just one base distant, this may be a read error. The chain has TRBV29-1 and TRBJ2-3; D tentatively reads TRBD1 or TRBD2 (5 bases each). The germline V gene has CDR1 SQVTM and CDR2 ANQGSEA. Trimming took 3 bases from V and 10 from J, leaving 14 bases between them. The CDR3 length is 12 residues. DNA of the CDR3: TGCAGCGTTGAGGCAGGGAGTCATGCGCAGTATTTT. This gives the protein CSVEAGSHAQYF.

The chain is built from TRBV7-6 and TRBJ1-4; 7 nucleotides align to TRBD1. The V gene's germline CDR1 is SGHVS and CDR2 FNYEAQ. After removal of 5 bases from V and 8 bases from J, the junction contained 5 bases not matched to a gene. The CDR3 consists of 13 residues. The CDR3 reads CASSRDSSEKLFF. CDR3 nucleotides: TGTGCCAGCAGCCGGGACAGCAGCGAAAAACTGTTTTTT. The full variable domain, in which reference TRBV7-6 and TRBJ1-4 provide the parts outside the CDR3, is GAGVSQSPRYKVTKRGQDVALRCDPISGHVSLYWYRQALGQGPEFLTYFNYEAQQDKSGLPNDRFSAERPEGSISTLTIQRTEQRDSAMYRCASSRDSSEKLFFGSGTQLSVL.

The chain couples TRBV6-2 or TRBV6-3 to TRBJ2-5; D possibly matches TRBD1 or TRBD2 (6 bases each). The CDR3 length is 17 residues. The V end lost 0 bases, the J end lost 11 bases, and 25 bases lay between the germline ends. Germline V gene lookup returns CDR1 MNHEY and CDR2 SVGEGT. DNA for the CDR3: TGTGCCAGCAGTTACTCGACGGGGGCAGCTACAGACAATGAGCAGTACTTC. This sequence encodes CASSYSTGAATDNEQYF.

V and J are TRBV25-1 and TRBJ2-7; 8 bases fit TRBD1. The CDR3 is made up of 13 amino acids. Unmatched junction bases numbered 2, after V lost 2 bases and J lost 5 bases. Germline V gene data show CDR1 as MGHDK and CDR2 as SYGVNS. CDR3 nucleotide sequence: TGTGCCAGCAGTGAACCGGGACAGGACGAGCAGTACTTC. Translating it yields CASSEPGQDEQYF.

The chain carries TRBV20-1 and TRBJ2-7; 8 bases line up with TRBD2. The CDR3 spans 16 residues. The germline CDR1 and CDR2 sequences are DFQATT and SNEGSKA (reference sequence). The junction had 14 bases not matched to a gene; V was cut back by 7 bases and J by 0 bases. The DNA of the CDR3 is TGCAGTGTAGGAGGGGCTAGCGGGCAGAGCTCCTACGAGCAGTACTTC. Translated, it gives CSVGGASGQSSYEQYF.

The sample holds a few counts of this clonotype. J is TRBJ2-5 and V is TRBV21-1; the table's D call TRBD1 went unverified against the DNA. TRBV21-1 is labeled a pseudogene. This CDR3 region has 13 residues. The CDR3 loop is CASTDSASCEQYF. CDR3 DNA sequence: TGTGCCAGCACGGACAGCGCCTCCTGTGAGCAGTACTTC.

This clonotype was found a few times. Written as DNA, the CDR3 is TGCGCCAGCAGCCAAGGTCCCGGTGACCCCGGGTATGAGCAGTTCTTC. It is translated as CASSQGPGDPGYEQFF. The chain joins TRBV4-1 to TRBJ2-1; D ambiguous. Trimming shortened V by 1 base and J by 8 bases, and 18 bases separated the two germline ends. Looked up from germline, CDR1 is MGHRA and CDR2 is YSYEKL. The CDR3 has 16 amino acids.

This chain connects TRBV20-1 to TRBJ1-3; D is undetermined. Trimming removed 7 bases at V and 0 bases at J, with 16 bases between. The CDR3 extends over 15 amino acids. CDR1 and CDR2 from the germline V gene are DFQATT and SNEGSKA (reference sequence). CDR3 nucleotide sequence: TGCAGTGTTTCAGGAGCCGCGGACTCTGGAAACACCATATATTTT. Amino acids: CSVSGAADSGNTIYF.

This rearrangement joins TRBV7-2 to TRBJ2-4, with 8 bases aligning to TRBD2. This CDR3 has 17 amino acids. Germline CDR1 is SGHTA and CDR2 is FQGNSA. J lost 7 bases, V lost 4 bases, and 15 bases had no gene match. The CDR3 protein is CASSSGGGGSTRNIQYF. CDR3 in DNA: TGTGCCAGCAGCTCCGGGGGGGGTGGTAGTACTAGGAACATTCAGTACTTC. The whole variable domain, remainder taken from reference TRBV7-2 and TRBJ2-4, is GAGVSQSPSNKVTEKGKDVELRCDPISGHTALYWYRQSLGQGLEFLIYFQGNSAPDKSGLPSDRFSAERTGGSVSTLTIQRTQQEDSAVYLCASSSGGGGSTRNIQYFGAGTRLSVL.

This clonotype occurred many times. The chain has TRBV6-5 and TRBJ2-1; D uncertain. V shed 6 bases and J shed 0 bases, with 9 bases lying between them. Germline assignment: CDR1 MNHEY and CDR2 SVGAGI. The CDR3 consists of 14 residues. The CDR3 nucleotides read TGTGCCAGCAGAACCACGAGCTCCTACAATGAGCAGTTCTTC. Translation gives CASRTTSSYNEQFF.

CDR3 nucleotides: TGCAGTGCTGCCGCGGCTAGAGGGGAGACCCAGTACTTC. Protein sequence: CSAAAARGETQYF. This chain uses TRBV20-1 with TRBJ2-5; D may be TRBD2 (5 bases). The V end lost 5 bases, the J end lost 5 bases, and 15 bases lay between the germline ends. Germline V gene data show CDR1 as DFQATT and CDR2 as SNEGSKA (reference sequence). This CDR3 is built from 13 residues.

The chain is built from TRBV29-1 and TRBJ2-4; D possibly corresponds to TRBD2 (6 bases). Gene TRBJ2-7 matches the end of the DNA better, so the J call may be wrong. Germline V gives CDR1 SQVTM, CDR2 ANQGSEA. The length of the CDR3 is 13 residues. CDR3 region: CSVRYSGAYEQYF. In nucleotides, the CDR3 is TGCAGCGTTAGGTATAGCGGAGCCTACGAGCAGTACTTC.

The gene calls are TRBV7-2 and TRBJ2-7; 14 positions match TRBD2. Germline V gives CDR1 SGHTA, CDR2 FQGNSA. V was clipped by 4 bases and J by 5 bases; unmatched bases: 4. There are 15 residues in the CDR3. The CDR3 nucleotides read TGTGCCAGCAGCTACCCGGGACTAGCGGGAGACGAGCAGTACTTC. Translating gives CASSYPGLAGDEQYF.

The chain employs TRBV7-2 and TRBJ2-1; TRBD1 aligns across 8 bases. Germline V gene data show CDR1 as SGHTA and CDR2 as FQGNSA. V dropped 4 bases and J dropped 4; count of bases not matched to a gene: 3. This CDR3 has 14 amino acids. This CDR3 is CASSSGQVYNEQFF. CDR3 DNA: TGTGCCAGCAGCTCGGGACAGGTGTACAATGAGCAGTTCTTC. The whole variable domain, remainder taken from reference TRBV7-2 and TRBJ2-1, is GAGVSQSPSNKVTEKGKDVELRCDPISGHTALYWYRQSLGQGLEFLIYFQGNSAPDKSGLPSDRFSAERTGGSVSTLTIQRTQQEDSAVYLCASSSGQVYNEQFFGPGTRLTVL.

J is TRBJ2-7 and V is TRBV5-5, with D possibly being TRBD2 (6 bases). Germline CDR1 and CDR2: SGHKS and YYEKEE (reference sequence). With 4 bases removed from V and 6 bases from J, the gap between germline ends came to 17 bases. The CDR3 loop spans 14 amino acids. Here the CDR3 reads CASSIFSGAAEQYF. The CDR3 nucleotides read TGTGCCAGCAGCATCTTTTCGGGAGCGGCCGAGCAGTACTTC.

This clonotype was found once. CDR3 sequence: CASSFDGQPNTEAFF. CDR3 DNA sequence: TGTGCCAGCAGCTTTGACGGTCAGCCGAACACTGAAGCTTTCTTT. V gene TRBV5-5 combines with J gene TRBJ1-1; D not certain. The germline CDR1 and CDR2 sequences are SGHKS and YYEKEE (reference sequence). Trimming cost V 2 bases and J 1 base, with 12 bases left between them. The CDR3 has 15 amino acids.

This chain uses TRBV29-1 with TRBJ2-7; TRBD1 matches 8 bases. This CDR3 contains 14 residues. V trimming: 6 bases; J trimming: 1 base; junction bases outside the gene matches: 8. Germline lookup yields CDR1 SQVTM and CDR2 ANQGSEA. The DNA of the CDR3 is TGCAGCGTCTCTGACAGGGGCCTTTCCTACGAGCAGTACTTC. It yields the protein CSVSDRGLSYEQYF.

This clonotype was seen more than once but under ten times. The rearrangement uses TRBV3-1 and TRBJ2-7; weak D call: TRBD2 (6 bases). Deletions cut 1 base from V and 4 bases from J, with 11 bases between. Germline values: CDR1 LGHDT, CDR2 YNNKEL (reference sequence). The CDR3 spans 14 residues. CDR3: CASSQAAGTYEQYF. CDR3 nucleotide sequence: TGTGCCAGCAGCCAAGCTGCGGGGACTTACGAGCAGTACTTC.

The J gene is TRBJ2-7, the V gene TRBV5-1, with no clear D. V was cut by 1 base and J by 0 bases, with 8 bases left in between. Germline CDR1 and CDR2: SGHRS and YFSETQ. The CDR3 loop spans 14 amino acids. The CDR3 region is CASSLMASSYEQYF. The CDR3 DNA reads as TGCGCCAGCAGCTTGATGGCTAGCTCCTACGAGCAGTACTTC.

The sample holds many counts of this clonotype. The genes are TRBV24-1 and TRBJ2-5; D remains ambiguous. Germline V lookup: CDR1 KGHDR, CDR2 SFDVKD. V was shortened by 5 bases and J by 5 bases, with 8 bases between the two germline ends. CDR3 size: 12 residues. In DNA, the CDR3 is TGTGCCACCAGTGCGGGTCGGGAGACCCAGTACTTC. Its translation is CATSAGRETQYF.

The chain carries TRBV7-3 and TRBJ2-1; D unresolved. The V gene's germline CDR1 is SGHTA and CDR2 FQGTGA. This CDR3 contains 13 residues. V lost 5 bases, J lost 5 bases, and 10 bases lay in between. For the CDR3, the DNA is TGTGCCAGCAGCCAAGGTGTCGACAATGAGCAGTTCTTC. It codes for CASSQGVDNEQFF.

The J gene is TRBJ2-1, the V gene TRBV20-1; tentatively, D is TRBD2 (5 bases). CDR1 and CDR2 from the germline V gene are DFQATT and SNEGSKA (reference sequence). V lost 3 bases, J lost 4 bases, and 10 bases lay in between. There are 13 residues in the CDR3. The chain's CDR3 is CSASSDPYNEQFF. CDR3 coding DNA: TGCAGTGCTAGTAGCGACCCATACAATGAGCAGTTCTTC.

This chain uses TRBV9 with TRBJ2-5; possibly TRBD1 or TRBD2 for D (5 bases each). V lost 4 bases and J lost 7, with 23 bases in between. Germline lookup yields CDR1 SGDLS and CDR2 YYNGEE. This CDR3 has 16 amino acids. The CDR3 here is CASSSRAGDPKRTQYF. CDR3 in DNA: TGTGCCAGCAGCTCCCGGGCCGGGGACCCCAAAAGGACCCAGTACTTC.

This clonotype was seen more than once but under ten times. This rearrangement joins TRBV7-2 to TRBJ2-3; D is possibly TRBD1 or TRBD2 (6 bases each). The length of the CDR3 is 16 residues. The V end lost 4 bases, the J end lost 2 bases, and 16 bases lay between the germline ends. In germline, CDR1 is SGHTA, CDR2 FQGNSA. The DNA of the CDR3 is TGTGCCAGCAGCTCACGGGGCAGGGGACTCACAGATACGCAGTATTTT. This codes for CASSSRGRGLTDTQYF.

The chain combines TRBV9 with TRBJ2-1; D perhaps matches TRBD1 (5 bases). Per the germline V gene, CDR1 is SGDLS and CDR2 is YYNGEE. V lost 0 bases and J lost 8, with 15 bases in between. The CDR3 sequence is 15 residues long. The CDR3 sequence: CASSVAVAWGDEQFF. CDR3 sequence (DNA): TGTGCCAGCAGCGTAGCTGTAGCTTGGGGCGATGAGCAGTTCTTC. Based on the CDR3 plus reference TRBV9 and TRBJ2-1, the full variable domain is DSGVTQTPKHLITATGQRVTLRCSPRSGDLSVYWYQQSLDQGLQFLIQYYNGEERAKGNILERFSAQQFPDLHSELNLSSLELGDSALYFCASSVAVAWGDEQFFGPGTRLTVL.

The V and J genes are TRBV20-1 and TRBJ2-5; tentative D call: TRBD2 (6 bases). The V gene lost 2 bases and the J gene lost 1 base, with 11 bases spanning the gap. The CDR3 has 14 amino acids. Germline V gene sequence: CDR1 DFQATT, CDR2 SNEGSKA (reference sequence). Here the CDR3 DNA reads TGCAGTGCTAGACCCGGACTATTCCAAGAGACCCAGTACTTC. Translating gives CSARPGLFQETQYF.

This chain joins TRBV5-6 and TRBJ2-3; TRBD1 aligns across 8 bases. V trimming: 8 bases; J trimming: 4 bases; junction bases outside the gene matches: 12. This CDR3 contains 15 residues. Germline V gene data show CDR1 as SGHDT and CDR2 as YYEEEE. This CDR3 is CASRVLQGASDTQYF. CDR3 in DNA: TGTGCCAGTCGGGTACTTCAGGGGGCGTCAGATACGCAGTATTTT.